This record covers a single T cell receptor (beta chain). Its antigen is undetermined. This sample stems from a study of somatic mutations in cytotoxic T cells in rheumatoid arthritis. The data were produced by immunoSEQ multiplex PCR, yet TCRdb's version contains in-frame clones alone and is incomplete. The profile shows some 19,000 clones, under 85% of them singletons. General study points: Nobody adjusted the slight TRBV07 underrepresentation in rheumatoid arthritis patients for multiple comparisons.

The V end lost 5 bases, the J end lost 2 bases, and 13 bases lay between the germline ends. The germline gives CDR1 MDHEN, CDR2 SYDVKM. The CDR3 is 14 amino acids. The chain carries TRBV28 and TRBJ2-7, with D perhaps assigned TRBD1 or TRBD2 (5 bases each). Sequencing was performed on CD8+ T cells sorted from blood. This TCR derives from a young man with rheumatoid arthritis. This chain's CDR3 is CASSLGTETYEQYF. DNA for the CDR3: TGTGCCAGCAGTCTTGGGACGGAAACCTACGAGCAGTACTTC.